The 5 T cell receptor beta chains in this list originate from one sample, sequenced in a study of blood T cell repertoires in COVID-19. The data were produced by immunoSEQ multiplex PCR, yet TCRdb's version contains in-frame clones alone and is incomplete. The sample consists of around 400,000 clones, 80% to 90% of them appearing once. Input material: peripheral blood. The source of these receptors is a woman aged 25-40 years with COVID-19, enrolled during active disease.

This chain uses TRBV19 with TRBJ2-1; 10 bases map to TRBD1. The CDR3 has 15 residues. CDR1 and CDR2 from the germline V gene are LNHDA and SQIVND (reference sequence). V gave up 6 bases and J gave up 2 bases; unmatched junction bases: 4. Written as DNA, the CDR3 is TGTGCCAGTAGCGTGGGACAGGGGCCCTACAATGAGCAGTTCTTC. It is translated as CASSVGQGPYNEQFF. Full variable domain (outside the CDR3, taken from reference TRBV19 and TRBJ2-1): DGGITQSPKYLFRKEGQNVTLSCEQNLNHDAMYWYRQDPGQGLRLIYYSQIVNDFQKGDIAEGYSVSREKKESFPLTVTSAQKNPTAFYLCASSVGQGPYNEQFFGPGTRLTVL.

The rearrangement uses TRBV29-1 and TRBJ1-1, with 7 bases identical to TRBD1. This CDR3 is 12 amino acids long. Trimming took 4 bases from V and 1 from J; bases not matched to a gene: 0. Germline V lookup: CDR1 SQVTM, CDR2 ANQGSEA. Here the CDR3 DNA reads TGCAGCGTTGGGACAGGGAACACTGAAGCTTTCTTT. Translating gives CSVGTGNTEAFF.

This chain links TRBV6-2 or TRBV6-3 with TRBJ2-7, with 7 bases aligning to TRBD1. The V gene end was trimmed by 2 bases and the J gene end by 2 bases; junction bases not matched to a gene: 0. This CDR3 is built from 13 residues. The germline V gene encodes CDR1 MNHEY and CDR2 SVGEGT. In DNA form, the CDR3 reads TGTGCCAGCAGTTACGACAGGGCCTACGAGCAGTACTTC. Translating it yields CASSYDRAYEQYF.

This chain connects TRBV9 to TRBJ2-3, with 8 bases lining up with TRBD2. The trim removed 4 bases at V and 5 bases at J, leaving 12 bases unmatched. Germline V gene sequence: CDR1 SGDLS, CDR2 YYNGEE. CDR3 length: 16 amino acids. CDR3 coding DNA: TGTGCCAGCAGCCCGCCTCTAGCGGGTGGAGTAGATACGCAGTATTTT. This sequence encodes CASSPPLAGGVDTQYF.

The chain carries TRBV7-9 and TRBJ1-1; possible D gene TRBD1, 6 bases. Trimming removed 6 bases from V and 1 base from J, with 15 bases in between. Germline V gene lookup returns CDR1 SEHNR and CDR2 FQNEAQ (reference sequence). The CDR3 spans 15 residues. The CDR3 here is CASRSTGRGNTEAFF. CDR3 coding DNA: TGTGCCAGCAGATCTACAGGGAGGGGGAACACTGAAGCTTTCTTT.